This T cell receptor beta chain was sequenced in a study of cytomegalovirus exposure and HLA in healthy donors. In this sample, this clone turned up once. 60 Vbeta and 13 Jbeta primers were used in PCR. Sequencing was performed with immunoSEQ multiplex PCR; in TCRdb, only in-frame clones are kept and a portion is missing. This sample has about 170,000 clones, with under 90% found just once. The trim removed 6 bases at V and 0 bases at J, leaving 5 bases unmatched. The CDR3 loop spans 15 amino acids. Germline CDR1 reads MNHEY; CDR2 reads SVGAGI. This chain connects TRBV6-5 to TRBJ1-5, with TRBD1 matching over 7 bases. Sequences were obtained from PBMCs. This sequence originates from a male donor in good health and CMV-seronegative. This CDR3 reads CASSKDRVSNQPQHF. In DNA form, the CDR3 reads TGTGCCAGCAGCAAAGACAGGGTTAGCAATCAGCCCCAGCATTTT.